This T cell receptor (beta chain) was identified in a study of cytomegalovirus exposure and HLA in healthy donors. Across the whole study: The approximately 130 validation repertoires and the approximately 670 first-cohort repertoires shared a platform, a later analysis reported. Findings and limits, study-wide: In vitro work confirmed that three CMV-associated chains recognize CMV antigens. The authors listed over 150 TCR beta chains as cytomegalovirus-associated. High specificity and sensitivity for cytomegalovirus status were reported for the classifier.

Points on this clone: The antigen is unknown.

CDR1 and CDR2 (germline): SGHRS, YFSETQ. Losses at the gene ends were 3 bases for V and 0 bases for J; bases not matched to a gene: 5. The CDR3 length is 15 residues. Profiling relied on immunoSEQ multiplex PCR, and the TCRdb table lists in-frame clones only, not all of them. Among 140,000 to 150,000 clones listed, about 87% were seen once. The sample consisted of PBMCs. The V call is TRBV5-1, the J call TRBJ1-1; 7 bases are a match to TRBD1. The sequence was collected from a man younger than 35 in good health and CMV-seropositive. The CDR3 loop is CASSYVTGVNTEAFF. The CDR3 DNA sequence: TGCGCCAGCAGCTATGTCACAGGGGTGAACACTGAAGCTTTCTTT.